This T cell receptor (beta chain) was found in a study of blood T cell repertoires in COVID-19. The overall study: The analysed material was cDNA or gDNA that came from T cells, B-cell-depleted T cells, or PBMCs.

Produced via immunoSEQ multiplex PCR; TCRdb's table is partial and in-frame only. The sample carries around 270,000 clones, about 87% recorded once. Remarks on this clone: One end of the junction varies from germline; a read error may be responsible.

Sequencing used PBMCs or T cells enriched from blood (not recorded which). This sequence was found in a woman aged 40 to 50 who had been exposed to COVID-19.

CDR3 residues: CASSFGTSGSSYSYNEQFF. CDR3 bases: TGTGCCAGCAGCTTCGGGACTAGCGGGAGTAGTTATTCCTACAATGAGCAGTTCTTC. The gene calls are TRBV5-1 and TRBJ2-1, with 14 bases aligning to TRBD2. This CDR3 is 19 amino acids long. Germline V lookup: CDR1 SGHRS, CDR2 YFSETQ.